One sample yielded the 16 T cell receptor beta chains listed below, sequenced in a study of cytomegalovirus exposure and HLA in healthy donors. Data came from immunoSEQ multiplex PCR; TCRdb stores just in-frame clones and leaves some out. Found here are around 260,000 clones, less than 95% of them singletons; the top ten hold 3% to 3.5%. Sample: PBMCs. Source of these receptors: a woman aged 25 to 39 in good health and CMV-seronegative.

The chain is built from TRBV7-8 and TRBJ2-6; TRBD1 matches 7 bases. Germline V lookup: CDR1 SGHVS, CDR2 FQNEAQ. J gave up 2 bases and V 5 bases, and 3 bases lay outside the gene matches. The CDR3 has 15 residues. The CDR3 DNA reads as TGTGCCAGCAGCGACGGGACAGCTGGGGCCAACGTCCTGACTTTC. It yields the protein CASSDGTAGANVLTF.

The V gene is TRBV13, the J gene TRBJ1-2; D not resolved. Looked up from germline, CDR1 is PRHDT and CDR2 is FYEKMQ (reference sequence). V was cut by 5 bases and J by 5 bases, with 12 bases left in between. This CDR3 has 13 amino acids. This CDR3 reads CASSQVSGYGYTF. Written as DNA, the CDR3 is TGTGCCAGCAGCCAGGTTTCTGGATATGGCTACACCTTC.

The V and J genes are TRBV6-5 and TRBJ1-1; possibly TRBD1 for D (5 bases). The CDR3 is made up of 10 amino acids. Germline CDR1 MNHEY, CDR2 SVGAGI. V was trimmed by 6 bases and J by 6 bases, leaving 5 bases between them. Written as DNA, the CDR3 is TGTGCCAGCAGGGGACCTGAAGCTTTCTTT. It specifies CASRGPEAFF.

In its sample, this clone was seen once. This chain links TRBV18 with TRBJ2-7; D unclear. Deletions cut 0 bases from V and 2 bases from J, with 5 bases between. Germline values: CDR1 KGHSH, CDR2 LQKENI. The CDR3 sequence is 13 residues long. CDR3 in amino acids: CASSPPGTYEQYF. DNA for the CDR3: TGTGCCAGCTCACCACCGGGGACCTACGAGCAGTACTTC.

This chain links TRBV6-6 with TRBJ2-7; D is undetermined. Germline CDR1 is MNHNY and CDR2 is SVGAGI (reference sequence). This CDR3 spans 14 amino acids. V was pared by 4 bases and J by 0 bases, with 10 bases between. As DNA, the CDR3 is TGTGCCAGCAGTTCGTACATGAGCTCCTACGAGCAGTACTTC. This sequence encodes CASSSYMSSYEQYF.

The chain recombines TRBV29-1 with TRBJ2-1; TRBD2 aligns across 10 bases. Germline CDR1 is SQVTM and CDR2 is ANQGSEA. There are 15 residues in the CDR3. V lost 3 bases and J lost 5; bases outside the gene matches: 7. Here the CDR3 DNA reads TGCAGCGTTGAGATCAGGACTAGCGGAGACAATGAGCAGTTCTTC. Protein product: CSVEIRTSGDNEQFF.

A single count supports this clone. This chain uses TRBV27 with TRBJ2-2; 8 nucleotides align to TRBD2. CDR1 and CDR2 from the germline V gene are MNHEY and SMNVEV (reference sequence). The CDR3 extends over 19 amino acids. V lost 5 bases, J lost 1 base, and 15 bases stayed unmatched. CDR3 sequence: CASSPFWSGSWRNTGELFF. CDR3 in DNA: TGTGCCAGCAGTCCCTTTTGGAGCGGGAGCTGGAGGAACACCGGGGAGCTGTTTTTT.

The chain is built from TRBV15 and TRBJ2-5; TRBD2 matches 8 bases. The CDR3 spans 14 residues. The V gene end was trimmed by 0 bases and the J gene end by 5 bases; junction bases not matched to a gene: 2. The germline V gene encodes CDR1 LNHNV and CDR2 YYDKDF (reference sequence). CDR3 DNA: TGTGCCACCAGCAGAGATTCTAGCGGGGAGACCCAGTACTTC. It is translated as CATSRDSSGETQYF.

The rearrangement links TRBV4-1 to TRBJ2-2; D is unresolved. Germline loops: CDR1 MGHRA, CDR2 YSYEKL. The CDR3 runs to 19 residues. The V end was cut by 1 base, the J end by 2 bases, with 20 bases between. The CDR3 sequence: CASSQVVVGPTYNTGELFF. The CDR3, as DNA: TGCGCCAGCAGCCAAGTAGTTGTCGGTCCGACTTATAACACCGGGGAGCTGTTTTTT.

The chain uses TRBV15 and TRBJ2-3, with 11 bases that match TRBD2. CDR3 length: 16 residues. V lost 2 bases and J lost 6; bases outside the gene matches: 7. The germline V gene encodes CDR1 LNHNV and CDR2 YYDKDF (reference sequence). CDR3 nucleotides: TGTGCCACCAGCAGAACTAGCGGGGGTGGAGGGGATACGCAGTATTTT. This codes for CATSRTSGGGGDTQYF.

The V and J genes are TRBV30 and TRBJ1-2; TRBD1 might be the D (5 bases). Germline V lookup: CDR1 GTSNPN, CDR2 SVGIG (reference sequence). The CDR3 runs 12 residues. V was clipped by 3 bases and J by 6 bases, with 11 bases between them. CDR3 bases: TGTGCCTGGAGCGGACACCTAGATGGCTACACCTTC. This gives the protein CAWSGHLDGYTF.

This chain uses TRBV27 with TRBJ2-2; D is possibly TRBD2 (6 bases). This CDR3 spans 14 amino acids. Trimming pared 6 bases from V and 6 bases from J, leaving 14 bases between. Germline V gene sequence: CDR1 MNHEY, CDR2 SMNVEV (reference sequence). The CDR3 spells CASRSAGSSGELFF. CDR3 nucleotides: TGTGCCAGCAGATCGGCGGGGTCTTCCGGGGAGCTGTTTTTT.

V usage is TRBV27 and J usage is TRBJ2-7, with TRBD1 matching over 9 bases. Germline CDR1 MNHEY, CDR2 SMNVEV (reference sequence). Trimming cost V 5 bases and J 5 bases; bases outside gene matches: 13. This CDR3 contains 16 residues. CDR3 DNA: TGTGCCAGCAGTCTAATGGGGGGGACAGGGAGGCACGAGCAGTACTTC. It translates to CASSLMGGTGRHEQYF.

The CDR3 nucleotides are TGTGCCAGCAACCGGGACGGTAACAATGAGCAGTTCTTC. Translating it yields CASNRDGNNEQFF. This chain links TRBV7-9 with TRBJ2-1; D is perhaps TRBD1 or TRBD2 (5 bases each). Trimming pared 7 bases from V and 5 bases from J, leaving 12 bases between. CDR1 and CDR2 (germline): SEHNR, FQNEAQ (reference sequence). This CDR3 is 13 amino acids long.

The J gene is TRBJ1-4, the V gene TRBV25-1, with D perhaps matching TRBD1 (6 bases). Trimming left V 5 bases short and J 4 bases short, with 11 bases between. Germline V gives CDR1 MGHDK, CDR2 SYGVNS. The CDR3 sequence is 14 residues long. The CDR3 spells CASSPVGHNEKLFF. The CDR3 nucleotides are TGTGCCAGCAGTCCTGTGGGACATAATGAAAAACTGTTTTTT.

This rearrangement joins TRBV5-1 to TRBJ2-3; D is uncertain. The germline gives CDR1 SGHRS, CDR2 YFSETQ. Trimming left V 1 base short and J 2 bases short, with 8 bases between. The CDR3 consists of 14 residues. CDR3: CASSLPQVTDTQYF. The CDR3 nucleotides are TGCGCCAGCAGCTTGCCGCAGGTCACAGATACGCAGTATTTT.